These T cell receptor beta chains were read from a single sample in a study of T cells after yellow fever vaccination. MiXCR, run by TCRdb on the 5' RACE reads, gives a single entry per CDR3 protein. The data hold hundreds of thousands of distinct CDR3 sequences, with roughly 14% observed a single time. Sequencing was performed on PBMCs, taken on the day of the yellow fever booster vaccination. These receptors were collected from a man under 40 who received the YFV17D yellow fever vaccine. CDR3s include the opening cysteine and the closing phenylalanine or tryptophan. Each record gives: V gene, J gene, clone size, D gene, CDR3 protein, CDR3 DNA. The D gene is left open where the match is weak. Clone size, where shown, is once, few, many, or a class for clones that have expanded.

TRBV23-1	TRBJ2-5	-	-	CASSLLFGPEETQYF	TGCGCCAGCAGTCTACTATTTGGGCCCGAAGAGACCCAGTACTTC
TRBV7-2	TRBJ2-3	-	-	CASVLGRHTDTQYF	TGTGCCAGCGTCCTTGGACGTCACACAGATACGCAGTATTTT
TRBV18	TRBJ2-3	-	TRBD2	CASSPTLLAGTTDTQYF	TGTGCCAGCTCACCAACTTTATTAGCGGGAACCACAGATACGCAGTATTTT
TRBV7-2	TRBJ2-5	-	TRBD1	CASSQQTTGAETQYF	TGTGCCAGCAGCCAACAAACAACAGGGGCGGAGACCCAGTACTTC
TRBV20-1	TRBJ2-3	few	TRBD1	CSAGGSGTDTQYF	TGCAGTGCAGGGGGCTCGGGCACAGATACGCAGTATTTT
TRBV30	TRBJ2-3	-	-	CAWMIGASTDTQYF	TGTGCCTGGATGATAGGCGCGAGCACAGATACGCAGTATTTT
TRBV12-3/TRBV12-4	TRBJ2-5	-	-	CASSWTDARETQYF	TGTGCCAGCAGTTGGACGGATGCCCGAGAGACCCAGTACTTC
TRBV7-9	TRBJ2-7	few	TRBD1	CASSRDRGPNEQYF	TGTGCCAGCAGCAGGGACAGGGGTCCTAACGAGCAGTACTTC
TRBV7-2	TRBJ2-1	-	-	CASSRPTSSDNEQFF	TGTGCCAGCAGCCGCCCGACTAGTAGCGACAATGAGCAGTTCTTC
TRBV7-2	TRBJ2-5	-	TRBD2	CASSSLGLAGCGETQYF	TGTGCCAGCAGCTCGTTAGGACTAGCGGGATGTGGCGAGACCCAGTACTTC
TRBV19	TRBJ2-1	many	-	CASSSSERGQFF	TGTGCCAGTAGTTCTAGCGAGAGGGGGCAGTTCTTC
TRBV18	TRBJ1-1	-	TRBD1	CASSPRDRGFNTEAFF	TGTGCCAGCTCACCACGGGACAGGGGGTTCAACACTGAAGCTTTCTTT
TRBV12-3/TRBV12-4	TRBJ2-7	many	-	CASSPKPSYEQYF	TGTGCCAGCAGTCCCAAGCCCTCCTACGAGCAGTACTTC
TRBV5-1	TRBJ2-7	few	-	CATRQEGPSYEQYF	TGCGCCACCAGGCAAGAGGGTCCTTCCTACGAGCAGTACTTC
TRBV19	TRBJ2-5	few	-	CASSGDGQETQYF	TGTGCCAGTAGTGGGGACGGACAAGAGACCCAGTACTTC
TRBV5-5	TRBJ1-1	few	TRBD1	CASSLVPGQGRNTEAFF	TGTGCCAGCAGCTTGGTCCCGGGACAGGGAAGGAACACTGAAGCTTTCTTT
TRBV5-8	TRBJ2-5	-	-	CASSVGPETQYF	TGTGCCAGCAGCGTGGGGCCCGAGACCCAGTACTTC
TRBV5-1	TRBJ1-2	-	-	CASSLVSRIGYTF	TGCGCCAGCAGCTTGGTCAGTCGGATTGGCTACACCTTC
TRBV25-1	TRBJ1-1	many	TRBD1	CASSGTGLVLNTEAFF	TGTGCCAGCAGCGGGACAGGGCTTGTCCTGAACACTGAAGCTTTCTTT
TRBV5-1	TRBJ2-2	-	-	CASSLQTRPTGELFF	TGCGCCAGCAGCTTGCAGACTAGACCTACCGGGGAGCTGTTTTTT
TRBV5-4	TRBJ2-4	-	-	CASSLTGLGSSAKNIQYF	TGTGCCAGCAGCTTGACAGGGTTGGGTAGTTCGGCCAAAAACATTCAGTACTTC
TRBV6-2/TRBV6-3	TRBJ2-3	few	-	CASTLRDTDTQYF	TGTGCCAGCACTTTGCGGGACACAGATACGCAGTATTTT
TRBV20-1	TRBJ2-1	-	-	CSASVALPPLGSEYNEQFF	TGCAGTGCTAGCGTCGCCCTGCCCCCACTAGGAAGTGAGTACAATGAGCAGTTCTTC
TRBV6-2/TRBV6-3	TRBJ1-6	many	TRBD1	CASSFSGGRGNSPLHF	TGTGCCAGCAGTTTCTCAGGGGGCCGGGGCAATTCACCCCTCCACTTT
TRBV5-1	TRBJ1-1	many	TRBD1	CASSSTGMNTEAFF	TGCGCCAGCAGCTCGACAGGGATGAACACTGAAGCTTTCTTT
TRBV6-1	TRBJ2-2	-	-	CASRPTRTGLELFF	TGTGCCAGCAGGCCGACTAGGACTGGACTGGAGCTGTTTTTT
TRBV12-5	TRBJ2-1	few	-	CASALDQPSYNEQFF	TGTGCTAGTGCATTGGACCAGCCCTCCTACAATGAGCAGTTCTTC
TRBV28	TRBJ2-7	-	-	CASRPTGLTYEQYF	TGTGCCAGCAGACCCACAGGTTTAACCTACGAGCAGTACTTC
TRBV29-1	TRBJ2-1	few	-	CSVDGLRGGEVDEQFF	TGCAGCGTTGATGGTCTGCGAGGCGGAGAGGTTGATGAGCAGTTCTTC
TRBV12-3/TRBV12-4	TRBJ2-1	few	-	CASSALTSYNEQFF	TGTGCCAGCAGTGCACTGACGTCCTACAATGAGCAGTTCTTC
TRBV7-2	TRBJ2-7	-	-	CASSPSGVEQYF	TGTGCCAGCAGCCCCTCGGGGGTCGAGCAGTACTTC
TRBV29-1	TRBJ2-5	few	-	CSVGEVGGVGETQYF	TGCAGCGTTGGAGAAGTAGGAGGGGTTGGAGAGACCCAGTACTTC